These 22 T cell receptor beta chains came from one sample sequenced in a study of T-cell reconstitution after alpha-beta-depleted transplantation in children. The TCRbeta library incorporated unique molecular identifiers. TCRdb passed the PCR reads through MiXCR, listing each CDR3 protein once. The sample carries about 640,000 distinct CDR3 sequences, 13% recorded once. Material: PBMCs, mostly from graft donor cells, obtained 360 days after TCRalphabeta/CD19-depleted stem cell transplant. Receptor source: a male patient aged 5 to 17 who had a stem cell transplant for acute myeloid leukemia, so the T cells may come from the graft donor.

This clonotype was detected many times. The genes are TRBV9 and TRBJ2-1; D uncertain. V was trimmed by 3 bases and J by 1 base, leaving 8 bases between them. Germline loops: CDR1 SGDLS, CDR2 YYNGEE. The CDR3 is 14 amino acids. In DNA form, the CDR3 reads TGTGCCAGCAGCGCCCGTTGGTCCTACAATGAGCAGTTCTTC. It encodes CASSARWSYNEQFF.

This clonotype has ten or more counts. The V and J genes are TRBV29-1 and TRBJ2-3, with no clear D. Deletions cut 2 bases from V and 1 base from J, with 10 bases between. From germline, CDR1 is SQVTM and CDR2 ANQGSEA. The CDR3 is 14 amino acids. The CDR3 bases are TGCAGCGTTGAACGGTCGGTAGGCACAGATACGCAGTATTTT. This sequence encodes CSVERSVGTDTQYF.

This clonotype has at least ten counts. The rearrangement links TRBV4-3 to TRBJ2-5, with D perhaps given as TRBD1 or TRBD2 (5 bases each). V dropped 0 bases and J dropped 7 bases, with 15 bases sitting between them. This CDR3 spans 15 amino acids. The V gene's germline CDR1 is LGHNA and CDR2 YSLEER. The CDR3 nucleotides read TGCGCCAGCAGCCAAGATTACGGGGCCCTTGGGACCCAGTACTTC. Amino acids: CASSQDYGALGTQYF.

The chain carries TRBV30 and TRBJ1-5; D is undetermined. Germline V lookup: CDR1 GTSNPN, CDR2 SVGIG (reference sequence). The CDR3 extends over 16 amino acids. The V gene lost 2 bases and the J gene lost 5 bases, with 19 bases spanning the gap. The CDR3 nucleotides are TGTGCCTGGAGTTCCGGACGGCTACAACGGGATCAGCCCCAGCATTTT. It specifies CAWSSGRLQRDQPQHF.

This chain links TRBV7-8 with TRBJ2-2, with D tentatively TRBD2 (6 bases). CDR3 length equals 18 residues. Per the germline V gene, CDR1 is SGHVS and CDR2 is FQNEAQ. Trimming shortened V by 1 base and J by 6 bases, and 21 bases separated the two germline ends. This chain's CDR3 is CASSLVREVIGLAGELFF. The CDR3 DNA sequence: TGTGCCAGCAGCTTAGTCAGGGAGGTTATAGGATTAGCCGGGGAGCTGTTTTTT.

This clonotype has just a few counts. This chain connects TRBV12-3 or TRBV12-4 to TRBJ2-7, with D uncertain. Trimming removed 5 bases from V and 3 bases from J, with 20 bases in between. This CDR3 is 16 amino acids long. CDR3 residues: CASSPPVESNYYEQYF. CDR3 DNA: TGTGCCAGCAGTCCCCCCGTCGAATCTAACTACTACGAGCAGTACTTC.

This clonotype was seen a few times. The CDR3 loop is CASRALLASTDTQYF. For the CDR3, the DNA is TGTGCCAGCAGGGCCCTCCTGGCAAGCACAGATACGCAGTATTTT. The chain joins TRBV6-2 or TRBV6-3 to TRBJ2-3, with no clear D. The CDR3 totals 15 residues. V lost 6 bases to trimming and J lost 0 bases, with 13 bases between them. CDR1 is MNHEY, CDR2 SVGEGT, per germline.

This clonotype has just a few counts. V gene TRBV20-1 combines with J gene TRBJ2-2; 9 bases fit TRBD1. V lost 3 bases, J lost 7 bases, and 3 bases stayed unmatched. Germline values: CDR1 DFQATT, CDR2 SNEGSKA (reference sequence). The CDR3 is made up of 13 amino acids. The CDR3 DNA sequence: TGCAGTGCTAGGGGACAGGGCCGCGGGGAGCTGTTTTTT. This sequence encodes CSARGQGRGELFF.

The chain couples TRBV7-3 to TRBJ2-2; 7 bases fit TRBD2. The germline V gene has CDR1 SGHTA and CDR2 FQGTGA. The CDR3 spans 17 residues. Trimming took 1 base from V and 4 from J; bases not matched to a gene: 9. The DNA for the CDR3 is TGTGCCAGCAGCTTAAGGCCCATAGGCGGGGGCACCGGGGAGCTGTTTTTT. Translating gives CASSLRPIGGGTGELFF.

The chain employs TRBV29-1 and TRBJ1-2, with D possibly TRBD1 on 6 matching bases. The CDR3 consists of 17 residues. The V gene lost 7 bases and the J gene lost 1 base, with 25 bases spanning the gap. Per germline, CDR1 SQVTM and CDR2 ANQGSEA. This CDR3 reads CSAGLKRTDTVNYGYTF. CDR3 coding DNA: TGCAGCGCCGGCTTGAAGAGGACAGATACAGTTAACTATGGCTACACCTTC.

The chain is built from TRBV6-5 and TRBJ2-3, with D maybe TRBD1 (6 bases). Germline-derived CDR1 and CDR2 are MNHEY and SVGAGI. V lost 1 base to trimming and J lost 1 base, with 12 bases between them. This CDR3 is 16 amino acids long. CDR3 sequence reads: CASSYFPGQGTDTQYF. DNA of the CDR3: TGTGCCAGCAGTTACTTTCCGGGACAAGGCACAGATACGCAGTATTTT.

This clonotype was counted only a few times. The chain employs TRBV5-6 and TRBJ2-3; no clear D gene. The CDR3 spans 12 residues. The V gene's germline CDR1 is SGHDT and CDR2 YYEEEE. The germline V and J ends were trimmed by 3 bases and 6 bases, with 8 bases remaining between them. Written as DNA, the CDR3 is TGTGCCAGCAGCTCTAACCGGGATACGCAGTATTTT. Its translation is CASSSNRDTQYF.

Many counts were recorded for this clonotype. The V gene is TRBV12-3 or TRBV12-4, the J gene TRBJ2-5; D is ambiguous. V was shortened by 3 bases and J by 4 bases, with 9 bases between the two germline ends. The CDR3 covers 13 residues. This CDR3 is CASSFNSGETQYF. The DNA for the CDR3 is TGTGCCAGCAGTTTTAATTCGGGAGAGACCCAGTACTTC.

The chain links TRBV7-2 to TRBJ2-7; the D is unclear. The ends were cut back, 5 bases at V and 6 bases at J, with 17 bases in the middle. The CDR3 has 14 amino acids. Germline V gene sequence: CDR1 SGHTA, CDR2 FQGNSA. CDR3 sequence (DNA): TGTGCCAGCAGCCCGTTGAAGCTGGTCGGCGAGCAGTACTTC. Residues: CASSPLKLVGEQYF.

This clonotype appeared a few times. This chain joins TRBV10-3 and TRBJ2-5; 10 nucleotides match TRBD2. The CDR3 has 17 amino acids. After removal of 4 bases from V and 5 bases from J, the junction contained 13 bases not matched to a gene. The germline V gene encodes CDR1 ENHRY and CDR2 SYGVKD. CDR3 sequence: CAISGDWSGRAGETQYF. The CDR3 nucleotides are TGTGCCATCAGTGGCGATTGGAGCGGGAGGGCCGGGGAGACCCAGTACTTC.

This chain connects TRBV24-1 to TRBJ2-1; 12 bases agree with TRBD2. CDR1 and CDR2 (germline): KGHDR, SFDVKD. This CDR3 region has 14 residues. Trimming cost V 9 bases and J 7 bases; bases outside gene matches: 6. The CDR3 sequence: CATALAGGMNEQFF. DNA for the CDR3: TGTGCCACCGCGCTAGCGGGAGGGATGAATGAGCAGTTCTTC.

For the CDR3, the DNA is TGTGCCAGCAGTGGGGACAATTATAGCAATCAGCCCCAGCATTTT. Translation gives CASSGDNYSNQPQHF. J is TRBJ1-5 and V is TRBV12-3 or TRBV12-4, with D tentatively TRBD1 (6 bases). V lost 5 bases, J lost 0 bases, and 11 bases lay in between. This CDR3 contains 15 residues.

This clonotype was counted between two and nine times. This sequence joins TRBV7-3 and TRBJ2-1, with TRBD2 matching 8 bases. Trimming at V came to 11 bases and at J to 6 bases, leaving 15 bases not matched to a gene. CDR3 length: 15 residues. Germline CDR1 is SGHTA and CDR2 is FQGTGA. CDR3 region: CAFLVRGVGCNEQFF. CDR3 DNA: TGTGCCTTCCTCGTGCGGGGGGTCGGTTGCAATGAGCAGTTCTTC.

The chain joins TRBV11-2 to TRBJ2-3; D tentatively fits TRBD1 or TRBD2 (5 bases each). CDR1 and CDR2 (germline): SGHAT, FQNNGV. Trimming cost V 5 bases and J 5 bases, with 29 bases left between them. This CDR3 has 19 amino acids. CDR3 nucleotides: TGTGCCAGCAGCGACGTGCCCAACCCGGGACGGGGAAGGAAAGATACGCAGTATTTT. This codes for CASSDVPNPGRGRKDTQYF.

J is TRBJ2-7 and V is TRBV4-3; 13 bases are a match to TRBD2. The CDR3 totals 17 residues. From germline, CDR1 is LGHNA and CDR2 YSLEER. V trimming: 0 bases; J trimming: 2 bases; junction bases outside the gene matches: 4. As DNA, the CDR3 is TGCGCCAGCAGCCAAGAATATGGGACTAGCGGGACCTACGAGCAGTACTTC. It specifies CASSQEYGTSGTYEQYF.

The sample holds many counts of this clonotype. The CDR3 DNA is TGTGCCAGCAGCCATGTAACAGCGGGAGCTGAGACCCAGTACTTC. It yields the protein CASSHVTAGAETQYF. The V and J genes are TRBV14 and TRBJ2-5; 8 bases match TRBD2. The CDR3 consists of 15 residues. With V trimmed by 3 bases and J by 5 bases, 8 bases remained unmatched. Germline lookup yields CDR1 SGHDN and CDR2 FVKESK. Combining the CDR3 with reference TRBV14 and TRBJ2-5 gives the whole variable domain EAGVTQFPSHSVIEKGQTVTLRCDPISGHDNLYWYRRVMGKEIKFLLHFVKESKQDESGMPNNRFLAERTGGTYSTLKVQPAELEDSGVYFCASSHVTAGAETQYFGPGTRLLVL.

This clonotype was picked up many times. The J gene is TRBJ1-4, the V gene TRBV4-3; D unresolved. Per the germline V gene, CDR1 is LGHNA and CDR2 is YSLEER. This CDR3 is built from 15 residues. V was clipped by 1 base and J by 4 bases, with 10 bases between them. CDR3 bases: TGCGCCAGCAGCCAAGGTCGTCCCCTTAATGAAAAACTGTTTTTT. This codes for CASSQGRPLNEKLFF.